The rows below give T cell receptor beta chains drawn from one sample of a study of technical replicates of blood from a handful of donors. The data were produced by immunoSEQ multiplex PCR, yet TCRdb's version contains in-frame clones alone and is incomplete. The sample consists of tens of thousands of clones, around 90% of them appearing once. Sequences were obtained from T cells isolated from PBMCs. These receptors originate from a human donor in good health. CDR3s include the opening cysteine and the closing phenylalanine or tryptophan. The D gene is left open where the match is weak. Size is stated for part of the rows, as once, few or many counts, or as a class when the clone is expanded.

J: TRBJ2-1; V: TRBV7-9; D: TRBD1; size: .; CDR3: CASSLVDRGDNEQFF; DNA: TGTGCCAGCAGCTTAGTGGACAGGGGGGACAATGAGCAGTTCTTC
J: TRBJ1-1; V: TRBV7-9; D: TRBD1; size: .; CDR3: CASSPGDSEAFF; DNA: TGTGCCAGCAGCCCCGGGGACAGTGAAGCTTTCTTT
J: TRBJ2-7; V: TRBV20-1; D: .; size: .; CDR3: CSARQGYEQYF; DNA: TGCAGTGCTAGACAGGGCTACGAGCAGTACTTC
J: TRBJ2-7; V: TRBV7-9; D: .; size: .; CDR3: CASSLSTYEQYF; DNA: TGTGCCAGCAGCTTATCCACCTACGAGCAGTACTTC
J: TRBJ2-5; V: TRBV6-5; D: .; size: .; CDR3: CASRSAGAAQETQYF; DNA: TGTGCCAGCAGATCTGCGGGGGCGGCCCAAGAGACCCAGTACTTC
J: TRBJ1-1; V: TRBV6-5; D: TRBD1; size: .; CDR3: CASSYPPGGEAFF; DNA: TGTGCCAGCAGTTACCCACCAGGGGGTGAAGCTTTCTTT
J: TRBJ1-2; V: TRBV7-9; D: .; size: .; CDR3: CASSLSEFYGYTF; DNA: TGTGCCAGCAGCCTTAGCGAATTCTATGGCTACACCTTC
J: TRBJ2-7; V: TRBV6-5; D: TRBD1; size: .; CDR3: CASSYGGQGGYEQYF; DNA: TGTGCCAGCAGTTACGGGGGACAGGGGGGATACGAGCAGTACTTC
J: TRBJ1-1; V: TRBV11-1; D: .; size: .; CDR3: CASSNGQTNTEAFF; DNA: TGTGCCAGCAGCAACGGACAGACGAACACTGAAGCTTTCTTT
J: TRBJ1-1; V: TRBV7-9; D: .; size: .; CDR3: CASSVNGGTEAFF; DNA: TGTGCCAGCAGCGTCAACGGGGGAACTGAAGCTTTCTTT
J: TRBJ2-7; V: TRBV28; D: TRBD2; size: .; CDR3: CASSPLTSGKSHEQYF; DNA: TGTGCCAGCAGTCCTCTGACTAGCGGGAAGTCCCACGAGCAGTACTTC
J: TRBJ1-2; V: TRBV6-1; D: .; size: .; CDR3: CASRAGTNPSNGYTF; DNA: TGTGCCAGCAGAGCCGGGACAAATCCTTCTAATGGCTACACCTTC
J: TRBJ2-3; V: TRBV9; D: .; size: .; CDR3: CASSVTAASTDTQYF; DNA: TGTGCCAGCAGCGTAACAGCGGCCAGCACAGATACGCAGTATTTT
J: TRBJ2-7; V: TRBV5-3; D: .; size: .; CDR3: CARSLWTESYEQYF; DNA: TGTGCCAGAAGCTTGTGGACTGAGAGCTACGAGCAGTACTTC
J: TRBJ1-5; V: TRBV7-2; D: TRBD1; size: few; CDR3: CASSWDRGNSNQPQHF; DNA: TGTGCCAGCAGCTGGGACAGGGGGAATAGCAATCAGCCCCAGCATTTT
J: TRBJ1-1; V: TRBV4-1; D: TRBD1; size: few; CDR3: CASSLSGTGRSEAFF; DNA: TGCGCCAGCAGCCTATCAGGGACAGGGAGAAGTGAAGCTTTCTTT
J: TRBJ2-7; V: TRBV7-9; D: TRBD1; size: .; CDR3: CASSTWTGLEQYF; DNA: TGTGCCAGCAGCACCTGGACAGGCCTCGAGCAGTACTTC
J: TRBJ1-2; V: TRBV19; D: TRBD1; size: .; CDR3: CASSDYRGQSPFF; DNA: TGTGCCAGTAGTGATTACAGGGGCCAATCCCCCTTTTTC
J: TRBJ2-7; V: TRBV27; D: .; size: .; CDR3: CASSLSPGNFGEQYF; DNA: TGTGCCAGCAGTTTATCCCCCGGGAACTTTGGCGAGCAGTACTTC
J: TRBJ2-3; V: TRBV9; D: TRBD2; size: .; CDR3: CASSPSGIVDTQYF; DNA: TGTGCCAGCAGCCCTAGCGGGATAGTTGATACGCAGTATTTT
J: TRBJ2-1; V: TRBV6-5; D: TRBD2; size: .; CDR3: CASSTGLASSGEQFF; DNA: TGTGCCAGCAGCACGGGACTAGCATCTAGCGGCGAGCAGTTCTTC
J: TRBJ1-2; V: TRBV28; D: TRBD1; size: .; CDR3: CASRPGQSNYGYTF; DNA: TGTGCCAGCAGACCGGGACAGAGCAACTATGGCTACACCTTC
J: TRBJ1-2; V: TRBV15; D: TRBD1; size: .; CDR3: CATSSGTGAWDYGYTF; DNA: TGTGCCACCAGCAGCGGTACAGGGGCATGGGACTATGGCTACACCTTC
J: TRBJ2-6; V: TRBV2; D: .; size: .; CDR3: CASSPNYSGANVLTF; DNA: TGTGCCAGCAGTCCCAACTACTCTGGGGCCAACGTCCTGACTTTC
J: TRBJ2-1; V: TRBV4-3; D: TRBD2; size: .; CDR3: CASSQEGGLAGYNEQFF; DNA: TGCGCCAGCAGCCAAGAAGGAGGGCTAGCGGGATACAATGAGCAGTTCTTC
J: TRBJ2-6; V: TRBV27; D: .; size: .; CDR3: CASSLWSDYSGANVLTF; DNA: TGTGCCAGCAGTTTATGGTCGGACTACTCTGGGGCCAACGTCCTGACTTTC
J: TRBJ2-2; V: TRBV18; D: .; size: .; CDR3: CASSPPGLAGELFF; DNA: TGTGCCAGCTCACCACCGGGGCTGGCCGGGGAGCTGTTTTTT
J: TRBJ2-1; V: TRBV4-2; D: TRBD2; size: .; CDR3: CASSQEISGNINEQFF; DNA: TGTGCCAGCAGCCAAGAGATTAGCGGGAACATCAATGAGCAGTTCTTC
J: TRBJ2-5; V: TRBV27; D: .; size: once; CDR3: CASSLGGGRATETQYF; DNA: TGTGCCAGCAGTTTAGGTGGGGGCCGAGCTACAGAGACCCAGTACTTC
J: TRBJ2-1; V: TRBV11-3; D: TRBD2; size: .; CDR3: CASSLDTSGRGEQFF; DNA: TGTGCCAGCAGCTTAGATACTAGCGGGAGGGGTGAGCAGTTCTTC
J: TRBJ2-1; V: TRBV5-1; D: .; size: .; CDR3: CASSLVGTGVNEQFF; DNA: TGCGCCAGCAGCTTGGTCGGGACTGGGGTCAATGAGCAGTTCTTC
J: TRBJ2-1; V: TRBV27; D: TRBD1; size: .; CDR3: CASSFHQFIDRGDEQFF; DNA: TGTGCCAGCAGTTTCCACCAATTCATCGACAGGGGCGATGAGCAGTTCTTC
J: TRBJ2-7; V: TRBV27; D: .; size: .; CDR3: CASRDLQQGGYYEQYF; DNA: TGTGCCAGCAGGGACCTACAACAGGGGGGGTACTACGAGCAGTACTTC
J: TRBJ2-1; V: TRBV7-9; D: .; size: .; CDR3: CASSLGAGRSYNEQFF; DNA: TGTGCCAGCAGCTTAGGCGCGGGTAGGTCCTACAATGAGCAGTTCTTC
J: TRBJ2-2; V: TRBV2; D: .; size: .; CDR3: CASSRYGKANTGELFF; DNA: TGTGCCAGCAGTAGGTACGGGAAAGCGAACACCGGGGAGCTGTTTTTT
J: TRBJ1-1; V: TRBV27; D: .; size: .; CDR3: CASSLSGWAKNEAFF; DNA: TGTGCCAGCAGTTTATCTGGCTGGGCTAAGAATGAAGCTTTCTTT
J: TRBJ2-3; V: TRBV5-4; D: TRBD2; size: .; CDR3: CASSLDSGRADTQYF; DNA: TGTGCCAGCAGCTTGGATAGCGGGAGAGCAGATACGCAGTATTTT
J: TRBJ2-3; V: TRBV30; D: .; size: .; CDR3: CAWSATSVPDTQYF; DNA: TGTGCCTGGAGTGCGACTAGTGTCCCAGATACGCAGTATTTT
J: TRBJ2-2; V: TRBV6-1; D: TRBD1; size: .; CDR3: CASSEGKWVRTGNTGELFF; DNA: TGTGCCAGCAGTGAAGGAAAGTGGGTTAGGACAGGGAACACCGGGGAGCTGTTTTTT
J: TRBJ2-3; V: TRBV5-1; D: .; size: .; CDR3: CASSPVGAHTDTQYF; DNA: TGCGCCAGCAGCCCGGTGGGGGCTCACACAGATACGCAGTATTTT
J: TRBJ2-1; V: TRBV19; D: .; size: .; CDR3: CATSSGQPEDEQFF; DNA: TGTGCCACCTCGTCCGGACAGCCGGAGGATGAGCAGTTCTTC
J: TRBJ1-4; V: TRBV9; D: .; size: few; CDR3: CASSVEGSGNEKLFF; DNA: TGTGCCAGCAGCGTAGAAGGGAGCGGAAATGAAAAACTGTTTTTT
J: TRBJ2-3; V: TRBV30; D: .; size: .; CDR3: CAWSDRDTQYF; DNA: TGTGCCTGGAGTGATCGGGATACGCAGTATTTT
J: TRBJ2-1; V: TRBV27; D: TRBD2; size: .; CDR3: CASSLFSGSRDEQFF; DNA: TGTGCCAGCAGTTTATTTAGCGGGAGTAGGGATGAGCAGTTCTTC
J: TRBJ2-7; V: TRBV21-1; D: .; size: .; CDR3: CASSKGKYPGLAGNYEQYF; DNA: TGTGCCAGCAGCAAAGGAAAATACCCGGGACTAGCGGGGAACTACGAGCAGTACTTC
J: TRBJ1-1; V: TRBV7-2; D: .; size: .; CDR3: CASSLLRLGFMNTEAFF; DNA: TGTGCCAGCAGCTTACTCCGTCTAGGTTTCATGAACACTGAAGCTTTCTTT
J: TRBJ1-1; V: TRBV27; D: .; size: few; CDR3: CASSLGNTEAFF; DNA: TGTGCCAGCAGTTTAGGCAACACTGAAGCTTTCTTT
J: TRBJ1-1; V: TRBV19; D: .; size: .; CDR3: CASSARGAEAFF; DNA: TGTGCCAGTAGTGCCCGGGGGGCTGAAGCTTTCTTT
J: TRBJ1-2; V: TRBV6-5; D: TRBD1; size: once; CDR3: CASSLGDRGYGYTF; DNA: TGTGCCAGCAGTTTAGGCGACAGGGGCTATGGCTACACCTTC
J: TRBJ2-3; V: TRBV6-4; D: TRBD2; size: .; CDR3: CASSLSSGSTDTQYF; DNA: TGTGCCAGCAGCCTGTCTAGCGGGAGCACAGATACGCAGTATTTT
J: TRBJ2-5; V: TRBV30; D: .; size: .; CDR3: CAWSVALVSGEQETQYF; DNA: TGTGCCTGGAGTGTTGCCCTCGTGAGTGGGGAGCAAGAGACCCAGTACTTC
J: TRBJ1-3; V: TRBV5-8; D: .; size: .; CDR3: CASSFGVAGNTIYF; DNA: TGTGCCAGCAGCTTCGGGGTTGCAGGAAACACCATATATTTT